A single sample is the source of the 29 T cell receptor beta chains below, sequenced in a study of Ad26.COV2.S vaccination and SARS-CoV-2 variants. Measured with immunoSEQ multiplex PCR; TCRdb has only the in-frame clones, and not every one. The sample lists roughly 320,000 clones; 85% were seen once. Documented treatment: roughly 19 received Ad26.COV2.S at low or high dose, single or two shots; about 5 received placebo; per-sample allocation not given. Day 63 after the first injection of vaccine or placebo was the sampling time. The input for sequencing was peripheral blood, taken in a trial of Ad26.COV2.S vaccine versus placebo. These receptors were collected from a person aged 18-60 years who received the Ad26.COV2.S COVID-19 vaccine or a placebo.

The V gene is TRBV7-9, the J gene TRBJ1-6, with no clear D. Trimming stripped 5 bases from V and 11 bases from J, with 13 bases between. CDR3 length: 13 residues. Germline lookup yields CDR1 SEHNR and CDR2 FQNEAQ (reference sequence). CDR3: CASSPGSVAPLHF. CDR3 bases: TGTGCCAGCAGCCCAGGATCCGTGGCACCCCTCCACTTT.

This sequence joins TRBV24-1 and TRBJ2-1; 10 bases are shared with TRBD2. This CDR3 region has 16 residues. Germline trimming cut 2 bases from V and 4 bases from J; bases unmatched to any gene: 4. Germline-derived CDR1 and CDR2 are KGHDR and SFDVKD. The CDR3: CATSDSLAGAYNEQFF. CDR3 sequence (DNA): TGTGCCACCAGTGATTCCCTAGCGGGGGCGTACAATGAGCAGTTCTTC.

The chain couples TRBV7-9 to TRBJ1-2, with 7 bases matching TRBD1. The V gene's germline CDR1 is SEHNR and CDR2 FQNEAQ (reference sequence). Trimming at V came to 6 bases and at J to 4 bases, leaving 14 bases not matched to a gene. This CDR3 region has 16 residues. CDR3 nucleotide sequence: TGTGCCAGCAGTCCCGGCCCCGGGACAGAAGTCTATGGCTACACCTTC. Its translation: CASSPGPGTEVYGYTF.

The chain is built from TRBV30 and TRBJ1-3; 8 bases map to TRBD1. The germline gives CDR1 GTSNPN, CDR2 SVGIG (reference sequence). The CDR3 contains 15 residues. The V segment lost 0 bases and the J segment 7 bases; nucleotides outside the gene matches: 8. DNA of the CDR3: TGTGCCTGGAGTGTACACAGGGGGTTGGGGAACACCATATATTTT. This encodes CAWSVHRGLGNTIYF.

J is TRBJ1-2 and V is TRBV28; possible D gene TRBD1, 5 bases. This CDR3 contains 15 residues. Per the germline V gene, CDR1 is MDHEN and CDR2 is SYDVKM. V lost 4 bases and J lost 5, with 17 bases in between. The CDR3 reads CASSSPTRVYYGYTF. DNA for the CDR3: TGTGCCAGCAGTTCTCCCACCAGGGTCTATTATGGCTACACCTTC.

This clone has only one observation. The rearrangement links TRBV21-1 to TRBJ1-5; the D segment call TRBD1 is taken from the table without a DNA check. TRBV21-1 is tagged as a pseudogene. The CDR3 extends over 14 amino acids. CDR3 in amino acids: CASRQGLRDQPQHF. CDR3 bases: TGTGCCAGCCGGCAGGGGCTTAGGGATCAGCCCCAGCATTTT.

V is TRBV30 and J is TRBJ1-6; perhaps TRBD1 as D (6 bases). The CDR3 runs 14 residues. Looked up from germline, CDR1 is GTSNPN and CDR2 is SVGIG (reference sequence). The ends were cut back, 4 bases at V and 8 bases at J, with 15 bases in the middle. CDR3 DNA sequence: TGTGCCTGGAAGAGGACAGCCATATATTCACCCCTCCACTTT. Amino acids: CAWKRTAIYSPLHF. The whole variable domain, remainder taken from reference TRBV30 and TRBJ1-6, is SQTIHQWPATLVQPVGSPLSLECTVEGTSNPNLYWYRQAAGRGLQLLFYSVGIGQISSEVPQNLSASRPQDRQFILSSKKLLLSDSGFYLCAWKRTAIYSPLHFGNGTRLTVT.

The genes are TRBV5-1 and TRBJ1-3, with no clear D. The CDR3 runs to 15 residues. The germline V gene has CDR1 SGHRS and CDR2 YFSETQ. The V end lost 4 bases, the J end lost 0 bases, and 11 bases lay between the germline ends. The CDR3 here is CASSPTGVSGNTIYF. As DNA, the CDR3 is TGCGCCAGCAGCCCCACGGGAGTCTCTGGAAACACCATATATTTT.

In this sample, this clone turned up once. The chain employs TRBV6-5 and TRBJ1-2; maybe TRBD1 (5 bases). V was trimmed by 6 bases and J by 0 bases, leaving 11 bases between them. Germline lookup yields CDR1 MNHEY and CDR2 SVGAGI. The CDR3 totals 14 residues. Here the CDR3 reads CASRGLSANYGYTF. DNA of the CDR3: TGTGCCAGCAGGGGACTTTCAGCTAACTATGGCTACACCTTC.

This chain links TRBV7-9 with TRBJ2-3, with D perhaps TRBD1 or TRBD2 (5 bases each). V gave up 0 bases and J gave up 1 base, with 17 bases separating them. The germline gives CDR1 SEHNR, CDR2 FQNEAQ (reference sequence). The CDR3 covers 18 residues. This CDR3 is CASSLAGTPWIGTDTQYF. CDR3 bases: TGTGCCAGCAGCTTAGCTGGGACGCCCTGGATCGGCACAGATACGCAGTATTTT.

The chain couples TRBV18 to TRBJ1-5, with TRBD1 as a possible D gene (6 bases). Trimming took off 6 bases at V and 8 bases at J, with 23 bases between the two ends. CDR1 and CDR2 from the germline V gene are KGHSH and LQKENI. CDR3 length: 16 amino acids. CDR3 DNA sequence: TGTGCCAGCTCCTTACTGGCTCCCGGGGGCAGTGAGCCCCAGCATTTT. Translation gives CASSLLAPGGSEPQHF.

V and J are TRBV5-1 and TRBJ2-5, with a tentative D call TRBD2 (8 bases). The length of the CDR3 is 18 residues. V was shortened by 4 bases and J by 0 bases, with 22 bases between the two germline ends. In germline, CDR1 is SGHRS, CDR2 YFSETQ. The CDR3 DNA is TGCGCCAGCAGCGGAACGACAGGGCAGCGGGGGTACCAAGAGACCCAGTACTTC. Amino acid sequence: CASSGTTGQRGYQETQYF.

The chain carries TRBV30 and TRBJ1-1, with D perhaps matching TRBD1 (6 bases). Germline V gives CDR1 GTSNPN, CDR2 SVGIG (reference sequence). V was pared by 2 bases and J by 5 bases, with 12 bases between. The CDR3 has 13 amino acids. The CDR3 coding sequence is TGTGCCTGGAGTACCCAACAGGGAACTGAAGCTTTCTTT. Translation gives CAWSTQQGTEAFF.

The rearrangement joins TRBV6-6 to TRBJ1-2; 7 bases are a match to TRBD1. The trim removed 8 bases at V and 3 bases at J, leaving 9 bases unmatched. The CDR3 extends over 14 amino acids. The germline V gene encodes CDR1 MNHNY and CDR2 SVGAGI (reference sequence). For the CDR3, the DNA is TGTGCCAGCTTTACCAGGGGGGTGCACTATGGCTACACCTTC. Translating it yields CASFTRGVHYGYTF.

This chain links TRBV10-3 with TRBJ2-2; 7 bases are shared with TRBD2. Trimming took 4 bases from V and 2 from J; bases not matched to a gene: 1. CDR1 and CDR2 from the germline V gene are ENHRY and SYGVKD. The CDR3 totals 14 residues. CDR3 residues: CAISGEGNTGELFF. For the CDR3, the DNA is TGTGCCATCAGTGGGGAGGGAAACACCGGGGAGCTGTTTTTT.

This chain joins TRBV5-8 and TRBJ1-3; D is uncertain. Looked up from germline, CDR1 is SGHTS and CDR2 is YDEGEE. V gave up 0 bases and J gave up 0 bases, with 10 bases separating them. The CDR3 sequence is 16 residues long. The CDR3 DNA reads as TGTGCCAGCAGCTTGGCAGTAGGAATCTCTGGAAACACCATATATTTT. Amino acid sequence: CASSLAVGISGNTIYF.

The V and J genes are TRBV6-2 or TRBV6-3 and TRBJ1-5; no clear D gene. The germline V and J ends were trimmed by 2 bases and 3 bases, with 8 bases remaining between them. The CDR3 is 14 amino acids. The germline gives CDR1 MNHEY, CDR2 SVGEGT. CDR3 sequence: CASSYVTANQPQHF. CDR3 in DNA: TGTGCCAGCAGTTACGTTACAGCCAATCAGCCCCAGCATTTT.

The chain uses TRBV5-1 and TRBJ1-3; D possibly corresponds to TRBD1 (6 bases). Trimming left V 1 base short and J 4 bases short, with 12 bases between. The CDR3 is 15 amino acids. The germline V gene has CDR1 SGHRS and CDR2 YFSETQ. CDR3 loop: CASSLTGSGGNTIYF. The CDR3 DNA reads TGCGCCAGCAGCTTGACAGGGTCGGGCGGAAACACCATATATTTT.

This clone was detected once. The chain has TRBV11-3 and TRBJ2-5; D is perhaps TRBD2 (6 bases). CDR1 SGHNT and CDR2 YENEEA come from the germline V gene. V was clipped by 3 bases and J by 1 base, with 18 bases between them. This CDR3 region has 17 residues. CDR3 nucleotides: TGTGCCAGCAGCTTTCAATCTTCCGGGAGCCTCCAAGAGACCCAGTACTTC. This encodes CASSFQSSGSLQETQYF.

The chain couples TRBV10-3 to TRBJ2-7; 7 bases fit TRBD2. CDR1 and CDR2 (germline): ENHRY, SYGVKD. Unmatched junction bases numbered 10, after V lost 8 bases and J lost 3 bases. The CDR3 spans 14 residues. CDR3 in amino acids: CAIGKRDRDYEQYF. The CDR3 DNA sequence: TGTGCCATCGGTAAGCGGGACCGGGACTACGAGCAGTACTTC.

This clone was seen a single time. J is TRBJ2-2 and V is TRBV3-1 (or the pseudogene TRBV3-2); D gene ambiguous. The V gene lost 1 base and the J gene lost 8 bases, with 2 bases spanning the gap. The length of the CDR3 is 11 residues. CDR1 LGHDT and CDR2 YNNKEL come from the germline V gene (reference sequence). In DNA form, the CDR3 reads TGTGCCAGCAGCCAAGGAGGGGAGCTGTTTTTT. Translating gives CASSQGGELFF.

The chain recombines TRBV30 with TRBJ2-6; D could derive from TRBD1 or TRBD2 (5 bases each). CDR1 and CDR2 (germline): GTSNPN, SVGIG (reference sequence). CDR3 size: 17 residues. Trimming stripped 5 bases from V and 1 base from J, with 18 bases between. The CDR3 nucleotides read TGTGCCTGGGATGGGGACCCCAGAGCTTCTGGGGCCAACGTCCTGACTTTC. The encoded protein is CAWDGDPRASGANVLTF.

J is TRBJ2-1 and V is TRBV6-1; perhaps TRBD1 as D (6 bases). The germline V gene has CDR1 MNHNS and CDR2 SASEGT. Trimming left V 3 bases short and J 3 bases short, with 12 bases between. The CDR3 contains 15 residues. The CDR3 bases are TGTGCCAGCAGTGAGGGGGCGGGCGACTACAATGAGCAGTTCTTC. It encodes CASSEGAGDYNEQFF.

The chain couples TRBV21-1 to TRBJ1-2; the table's D call, TRBD1, was not checked against the DNA. TRBV21-1 is a pseudogene locus. This CDR3 spans 15 amino acids. The CDR3 region is CASSKFGRWGGGYTF. The CDR3 bases are TGTGCCAGCAGCAAATTTGGCAGGTGGGGCGGAGGCTACACCTTC.

The V call is TRBV6-9, the J call TRBJ2-5, with TRBD2 matching 13 bases. V lost 0 bases, J lost 5 bases, and 6 bases stayed unmatched. CDR1 is MNHGY and CDR2 is SVAAGI in the germline V gene. The CDR3 totals 17 residues. The CDR3 loop is CASSYSTSGGPQETQYF. Here the CDR3 DNA reads TGTGCCAGCAGTTATTCGACTAGCGGGGGGCCCCAGGAGACCCAGTACTTC.

A remark on this clone: Within the sample, other DNA sequences also encode this same CDR3. The V and J genes are TRBV28 and TRBJ1-1; 8 nucleotides line up with TRBD1. Trimming at V came to 2 bases and at J to 5 bases, leaving 7 bases not matched to a gene. Germline V gene data show CDR1 as MDHEN and CDR2 as SYDVKM. CDR3 length: 15 residues. This CDR3 is CASSLHQGAGTEAFF. The CDR3 nucleotides read TGTGCCAGCAGTTTACATCAGGGGGCGGGTACTGAAGCTTTCTTT.

The chain uses TRBV15 and TRBJ1-4; D gene uncertain. Germline assignment: CDR1 LNHNV and CDR2 YYDKDF (reference sequence). Trimming removed 4 bases at V and 7 bases at J, with 13 bases between. The CDR3 has 14 amino acids. This chain's CDR3 is CATSKGGLGEKLFF. Here the CDR3 DNA reads TGTGCCACCAGCAAGGGCGGTCTCGGTGAAAAACTGTTTTTT.

The chain has TRBV11-2 and TRBJ1-3; tentatively, D is TRBD1 (5 bases). This CDR3 comprises 15 residues. CDR1 and CDR2 from the germline V gene are SGHAT and FQNNGV. V lost 6 bases and J 0 bases, leaving 12 bases between the germline ends. CDR3 nucleotides: TGTGCCAGCAGACCGGGGGGGGGCTCTGGAAACACCATATATTTT. It codes for CASRPGGGSGNTIYF.

The rearrangement joins TRBV6-5 to TRBJ2-7; 9 bases are a match to TRBD1. Germline V CDR1 and CDR2: MNHEY, SVGAGI. V dropped 0 bases and J dropped 5; count of bases not matched to a gene: 8. The CDR3 loop spans 16 amino acids. The CDR3 is CASSYSTQGARNEQYF. The CDR3 bases are TGTGCCAGCAGTTACTCGACACAGGGGGCGCGGAACGAGCAGTACTTC.